This T cell receptor (beta chain) was observed in a study of T-cell memory formation after mild COVID-19. Via MiXCR, TCRdb re-called the 5' RACE reads, giving one row per CDR3 protein. The sample contains 120,000 to 150,000 distinct CDR3 sequences, roughly 13% of which appear only once. The V and J ends lost 0 bases and 2 bases respectively, with 14 bases between them. CDR3 length: 16 amino acids. In germline, CDR1 is LGHDT, CDR2 YNNKEL (reference sequence). This chain links TRBV3-1 with TRBJ2-7; D assignment may be TRBD1 or TRBD2 (5 bases each). The sequence was obtained from an adult woman who had mild COVID-19 (a few samples of this study predate the infection). Cell type and time point are not known. The material sequenced was PBMCs or a T cell subset sorted from them (not recorded which). CDR3 nucleotide sequence: TGTGCCAGCAGCCAAGATTGGGGGACCAAAGCCTACGAGCAGTACTTC. It translates to CASSQDWGTKAYEQYF.